This T cell receptor beta chain was recovered during a study of cytomegalovirus exposure and HLA in healthy donors. The CDR3 totals 13 residues. Per the germline V gene, CDR1 is SGHTA and CDR2 is FQGTGA. With 2 bases removed from V and 7 bases from J, the gap between germline ends came to 12 bases. Study observations and caveats: TCR beta chains associated with HLA were, in a later analysis, more clonally expanded than equally common others. In a later analysis, V- and J-gene trimming of beta chains associated with a DCLRE1C missense variant, replicated independently.

Only one count was recorded for this clone. Antigen: not known. 60 Vbeta and 13 Jbeta primers were used in PCR. Produced via immunoSEQ multiplex PCR; TCRdb's table is partial and in-frame only. The table includes fewer than 200,000 clones, about 65% detected once. The source of this sequence is a girl aged 10-17 years in good health and CMV-seronegative. The sequenced material came from PBMCs. The chain couples TRBV7-3 to TRBJ2-7; D is ambiguous. The CDR3 is CASSLDFSREQYF. In nucleotides, the CDR3 is TGTGCCAGCAGCTTAGACTTCTCAAGGGAGCAGTACTTC.